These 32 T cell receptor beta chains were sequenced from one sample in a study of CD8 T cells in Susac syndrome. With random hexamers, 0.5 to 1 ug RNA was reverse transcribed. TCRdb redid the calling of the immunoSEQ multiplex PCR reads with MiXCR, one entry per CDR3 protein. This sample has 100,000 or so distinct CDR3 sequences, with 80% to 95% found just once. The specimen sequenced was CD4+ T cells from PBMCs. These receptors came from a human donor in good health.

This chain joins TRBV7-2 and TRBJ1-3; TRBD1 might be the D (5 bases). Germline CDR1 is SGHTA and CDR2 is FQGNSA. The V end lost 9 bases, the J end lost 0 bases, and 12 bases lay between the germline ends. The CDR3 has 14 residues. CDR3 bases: TGTGCCAGTTATGGGGGGAACTCTGGAAACACCATATATTTT. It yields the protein CASYGGNSGNTIYF.

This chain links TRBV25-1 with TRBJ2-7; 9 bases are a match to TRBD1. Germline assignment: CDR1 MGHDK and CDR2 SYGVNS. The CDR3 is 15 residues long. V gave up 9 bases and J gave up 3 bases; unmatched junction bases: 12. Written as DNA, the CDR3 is TGTGCCAGTGCCAATAGCCGACAGGGGGTCTACGAGCAGTACTTC. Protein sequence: CASANSRQGVYEQYF.

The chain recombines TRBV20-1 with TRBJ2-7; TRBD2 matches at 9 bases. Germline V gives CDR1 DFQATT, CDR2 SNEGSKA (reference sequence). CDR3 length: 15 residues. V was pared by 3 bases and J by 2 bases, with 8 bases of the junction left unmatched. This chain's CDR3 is CSASPLAGRAYEQYF. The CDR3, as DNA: TGCAGTGCTAGTCCCCTAGCGGGGCGTGCCTACGAGCAGTACTTC.

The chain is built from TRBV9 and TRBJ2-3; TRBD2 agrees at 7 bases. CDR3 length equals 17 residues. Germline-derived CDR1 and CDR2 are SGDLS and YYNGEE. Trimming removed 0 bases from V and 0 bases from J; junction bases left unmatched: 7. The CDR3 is CASSVGGGGMSTDTQYF. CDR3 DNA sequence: TGTGCCAGCAGCGTAGGAGGCGGGGGTATGAGCACAGATACGCAGTATTTT.

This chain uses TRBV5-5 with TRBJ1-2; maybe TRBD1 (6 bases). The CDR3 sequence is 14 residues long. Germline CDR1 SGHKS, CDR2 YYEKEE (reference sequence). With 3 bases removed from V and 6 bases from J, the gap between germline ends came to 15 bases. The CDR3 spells CASSSGRNRDGYTF. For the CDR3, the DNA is TGTGCCAGCAGCTCTGGACGTAACAGGGATGGCTACACCTTC.

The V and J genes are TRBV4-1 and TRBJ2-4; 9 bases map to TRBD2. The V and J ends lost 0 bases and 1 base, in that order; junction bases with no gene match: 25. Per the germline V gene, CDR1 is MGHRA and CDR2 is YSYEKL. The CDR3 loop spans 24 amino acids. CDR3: CASSQDYSSGGRLAGRLAKNIQYF. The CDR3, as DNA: TGCGCCAGCAGCCAAGATTACTCCTCAGGGGGTCGGCTAGCGGGACGCCTGGCCAAAAACATTCAGTACTTC.

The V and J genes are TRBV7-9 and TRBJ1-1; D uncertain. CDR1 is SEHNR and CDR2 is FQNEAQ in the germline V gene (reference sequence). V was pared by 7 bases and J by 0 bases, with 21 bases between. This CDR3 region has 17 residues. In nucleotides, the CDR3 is TGTGCCAGCACCCCCGTTCAGGCCCCTAACATGAACACTGAAGCTTTCTTT. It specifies CASTPVQAPNMNTEAFF. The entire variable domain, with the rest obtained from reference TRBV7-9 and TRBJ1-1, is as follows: DTGVSQNPRHKITKRGQNVTFRCDPISEHNRLYWYRQTLGQGPEFLTYFQNEAQLEKSRLLSDRFSAERPKGSFSTLEIQRTEQGDSAMYLCASTPVQAPNMNTEAFFGQGTRLTVV.

The CDR3: CASSLTGLNSPLHF. The CDR3 region has the DNA TGTGCCAGCAGCTTAACCGGCCTTAATTCACCCCTCCACTTT. The chain recombines TRBV7-8 with TRBJ1-6; D is undetermined. V was pared by 2 bases and J by 6 bases, with 8 bases between. This CDR3 has 14 residues. Germline CDR1 and CDR2: SGHVS and FQNEAQ.

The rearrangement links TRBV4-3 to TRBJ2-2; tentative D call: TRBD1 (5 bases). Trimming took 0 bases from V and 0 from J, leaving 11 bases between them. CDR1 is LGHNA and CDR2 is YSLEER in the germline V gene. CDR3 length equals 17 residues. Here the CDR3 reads CASSQDDTGANTGELFF. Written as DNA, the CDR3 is TGCGCCAGCAGCCAAGATGATACAGGAGCGAACACCGGGGAGCTGTTTTTT.

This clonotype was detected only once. The CDR3 sequence: CASSFLWTGDGELFF. The DNA for the CDR3 is TGTGCCAGCAGTTTCCTTTGGACAGGGGACGGGGAGCTGTTTTTT. The chain uses TRBV11-3 and TRBJ2-2; 9 bases line up with TRBD1. The CDR3 length is 15 residues. Per germline, CDR1 SGHNT and CDR2 YENEEA. Trimming cost V 6 bases and J 7 bases; bases outside gene matches: 9. Filled out from reference TRBV11-3 and TRBJ2-2, the complete variable domain reads EAGVVQSPRYKIIEKKQPVAFWCNPISGHNTLYWYLQNLGQGPELLIRYENEEAVDDSQLPKDRFSAERLKGVDSTLKIQPAELGDSAVYLCASSFLWTGDGELFFGEGSRLTVL.

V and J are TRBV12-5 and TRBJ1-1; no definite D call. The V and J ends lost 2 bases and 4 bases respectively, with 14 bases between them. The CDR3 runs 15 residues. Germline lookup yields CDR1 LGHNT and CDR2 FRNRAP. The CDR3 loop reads CASGLPGSRGTEAFF. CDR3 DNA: TGTGCTAGTGGTTTGCCGGGCTCCCGGGGCACTGAAGCTTTCTTT.

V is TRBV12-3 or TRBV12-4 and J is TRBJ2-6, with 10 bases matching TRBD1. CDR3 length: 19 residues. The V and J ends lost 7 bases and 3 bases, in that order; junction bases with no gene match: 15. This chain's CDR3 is CASISLRDRGEDGANVLTF. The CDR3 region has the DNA TGTGCCAGCATCTCGCTCCGGGACAGGGGTGAGGATGGGGCCAACGTCCTGACTTTC.

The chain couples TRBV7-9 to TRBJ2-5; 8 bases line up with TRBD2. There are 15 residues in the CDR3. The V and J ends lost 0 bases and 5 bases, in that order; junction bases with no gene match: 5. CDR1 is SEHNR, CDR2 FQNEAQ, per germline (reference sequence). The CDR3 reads CASSLAAGAIETQYF. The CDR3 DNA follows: TGTGCCAGCAGCTTAGCAGCGGGAGCGATTGAGACCCAGTACTTC.

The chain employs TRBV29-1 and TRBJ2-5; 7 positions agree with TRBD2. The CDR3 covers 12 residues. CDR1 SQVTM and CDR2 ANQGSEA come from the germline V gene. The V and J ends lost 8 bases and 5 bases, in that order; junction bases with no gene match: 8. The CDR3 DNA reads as TGCAGCTCGGGGGGTAAGGGGGAGACCCAGTACTTC. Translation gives CSSGGKGETQYF.

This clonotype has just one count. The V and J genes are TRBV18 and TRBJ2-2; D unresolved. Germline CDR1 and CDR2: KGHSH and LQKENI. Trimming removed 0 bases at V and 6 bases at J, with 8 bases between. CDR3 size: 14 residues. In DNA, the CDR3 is TGTGCCAGCTCACCACCGTCAATGGCCGGGGAGCTGTTTTTT. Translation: CASSPPSMAGELFF. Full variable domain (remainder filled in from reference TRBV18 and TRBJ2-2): NAGVMQNPRHLVRRRGQEARLRCSPMKGHSHVYWYRQLPEEGLKFMVYLQKENIIDESGMPKERFSAEFPKEGPSILRIQQVVRGDSAAYFCASSPPSMAGELFFGEGSRLTVL.

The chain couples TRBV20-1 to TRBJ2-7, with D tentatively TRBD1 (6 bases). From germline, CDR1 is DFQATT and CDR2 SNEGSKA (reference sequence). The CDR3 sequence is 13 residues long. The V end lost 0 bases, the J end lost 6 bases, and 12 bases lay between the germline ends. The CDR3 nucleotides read TGCAGTGCTAGAGACAACAGGGTGCGCGAGCAGTACTTC. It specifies CSARDNRVREQYF.

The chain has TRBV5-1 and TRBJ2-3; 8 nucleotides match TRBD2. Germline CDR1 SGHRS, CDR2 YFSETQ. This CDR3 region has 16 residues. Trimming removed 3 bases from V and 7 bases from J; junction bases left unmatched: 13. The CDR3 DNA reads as TGCGCCAGCAGCTCCAGGGCCGGGACTAGGGATAATACGCAGTATTTT. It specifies CASSSRAGTRDNTQYF.

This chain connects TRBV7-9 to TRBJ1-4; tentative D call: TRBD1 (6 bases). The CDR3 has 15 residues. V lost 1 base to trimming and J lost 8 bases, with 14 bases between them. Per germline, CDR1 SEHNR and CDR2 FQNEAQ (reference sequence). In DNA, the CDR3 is TGTGCCAGCAGCTTAGAAGGGGGAGGAAGCGAAAAACTGTTTTTT. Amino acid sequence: CASSLEGGGSEKLFF.

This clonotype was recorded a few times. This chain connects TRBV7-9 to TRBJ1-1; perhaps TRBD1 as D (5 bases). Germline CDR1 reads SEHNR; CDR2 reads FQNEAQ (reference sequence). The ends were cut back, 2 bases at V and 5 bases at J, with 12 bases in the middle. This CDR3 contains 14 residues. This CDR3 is CASSLIQGKTEAFF. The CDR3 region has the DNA TGTGCCAGCAGCTTAATTCAGGGTAAAACTGAAGCTTTCTTT. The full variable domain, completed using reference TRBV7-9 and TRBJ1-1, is DTGVSQNPRHKITKRGQNVTFRCDPISEHNRLYWYRQTLGQGPEFLTYFQNEAQLEKSRLLSDRFSAERPKGSFSTLEIQRTEQGDSAMYLCASSLIQGKTEAFFGQGTRLTVV.

The CDR3 DNA reads TGTGCCAGCAGCTGGACAGGGCTCTACGAGCAGTACTTC. It specifies CASSWTGLYEQYF. The chain combines TRBV7-9 with TRBJ2-7, with TRBD1 matching 8 bases. The length of the CDR3 is 13 residues. The germline gives CDR1 SEHNR, CDR2 FQNEAQ (reference sequence). Germline trimming cut 4 bases from V and 3 bases from J; bases unmatched to any gene: 2. The full variable domain, completed using reference TRBV7-9 and TRBJ2-7, is DTGVSQNPRHKITKRGQNVTFRCDPISEHNRLYWYRQTLGQGPEFLTYFQNEAQLEKSRLLSDRFSAERPKGSFSTLEIQRTEQGDSAMYLCASSWTGLYEQYFGPGTRLTVT.

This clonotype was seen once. The CDR3 reads CASSAREGRDRELFF. In DNA, the CDR3 is TGTGCCAGCAGCGCTCGCGAGGGCAGGGACCGGGAGCTGTTTTTT. The rearrangement joins TRBV11-2 to TRBJ2-2, with D perhaps TRBD1 or TRBD2 (5 bases each). CDR3 length: 15 amino acids. V was shortened by 5 bases and J by 9 bases, with 19 bases between the two germline ends. Germline assignment: CDR1 SGHAT and CDR2 FQNNGV.

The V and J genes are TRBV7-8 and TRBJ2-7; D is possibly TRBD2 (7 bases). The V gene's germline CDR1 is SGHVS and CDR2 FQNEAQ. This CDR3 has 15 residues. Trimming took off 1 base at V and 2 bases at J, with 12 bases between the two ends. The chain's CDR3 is CASSLEWRGPYEQYF. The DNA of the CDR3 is TGTGCCAGCAGCTTAGAGTGGCGGGGGCCCTACGAGCAGTACTTC.

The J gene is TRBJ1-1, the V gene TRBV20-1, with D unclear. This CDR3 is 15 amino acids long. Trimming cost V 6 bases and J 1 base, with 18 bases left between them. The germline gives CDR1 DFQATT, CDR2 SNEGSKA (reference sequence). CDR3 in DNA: TGCAGTGCGATACATGCCGGCAGACAGAACACTGAAGCTTTCTTT. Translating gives CSAIHAGRQNTEAFF.

Here the CDR3 reads CSVQTRHDEQYF. CDR3 DNA: TGCAGCGTTCAAACCAGGCACGACGAGCAGTACTTC. The gene calls are TRBV29-1 and TRBJ2-7; no definite D call. The CDR3 runs to 12 residues. V dropped 5 bases and J dropped 5 bases, with 13 bases sitting between them. Germline V gives CDR1 SQVTM, CDR2 ANQGSEA.

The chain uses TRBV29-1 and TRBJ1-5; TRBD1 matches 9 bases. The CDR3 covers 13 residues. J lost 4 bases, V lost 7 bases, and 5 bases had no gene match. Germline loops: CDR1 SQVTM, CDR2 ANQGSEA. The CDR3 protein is CSARTGENQPQHF. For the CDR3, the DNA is TGCAGCGCTCGGACAGGGGAAAATCAGCCCCAGCATTTT.

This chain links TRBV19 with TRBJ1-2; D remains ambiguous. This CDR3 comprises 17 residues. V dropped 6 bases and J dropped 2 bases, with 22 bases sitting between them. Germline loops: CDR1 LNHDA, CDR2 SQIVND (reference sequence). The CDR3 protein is CASSAITLPTVNYGYTF. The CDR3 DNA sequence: TGTGCCAGTAGCGCTATAACCCTCCCGACGGTAAACTATGGCTACACCTTC.

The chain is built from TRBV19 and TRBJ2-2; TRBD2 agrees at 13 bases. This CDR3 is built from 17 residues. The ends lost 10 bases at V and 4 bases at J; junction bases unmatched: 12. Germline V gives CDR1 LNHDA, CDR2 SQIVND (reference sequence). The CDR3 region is CATEGPGLAGSTGELFF. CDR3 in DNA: TGTGCCACCGAAGGACCGGGACTAGCGGGGTCCACCGGGGAGCTGTTTTTT.

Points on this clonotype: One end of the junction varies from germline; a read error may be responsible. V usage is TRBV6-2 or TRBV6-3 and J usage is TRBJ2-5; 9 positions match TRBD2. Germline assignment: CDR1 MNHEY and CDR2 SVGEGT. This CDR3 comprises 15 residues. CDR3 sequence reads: CTSSLRGGGAETQYF. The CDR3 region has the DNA TGTACCAGCAGTCTCCGAGGCGGGGGGGCGGAGACCCAGTACTTC.

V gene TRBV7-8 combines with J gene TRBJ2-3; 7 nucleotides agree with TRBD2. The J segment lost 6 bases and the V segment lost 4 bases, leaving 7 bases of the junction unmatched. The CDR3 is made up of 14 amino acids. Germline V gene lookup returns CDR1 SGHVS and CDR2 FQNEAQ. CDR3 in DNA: TGTGCCAGCAGCTCGAGCGGGGCCCGGGATACGCAGTATTTT. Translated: CASSSSGARDTQYF.

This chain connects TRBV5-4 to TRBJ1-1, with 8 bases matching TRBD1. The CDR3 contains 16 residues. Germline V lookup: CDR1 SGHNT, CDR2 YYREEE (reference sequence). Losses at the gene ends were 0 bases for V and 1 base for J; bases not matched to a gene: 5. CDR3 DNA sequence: TGTGCCAGCAGCTTGGCCACAGGGGGAGCGAACACTGAAGCTTTCTTT. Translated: CASSLATGGANTEAFF.

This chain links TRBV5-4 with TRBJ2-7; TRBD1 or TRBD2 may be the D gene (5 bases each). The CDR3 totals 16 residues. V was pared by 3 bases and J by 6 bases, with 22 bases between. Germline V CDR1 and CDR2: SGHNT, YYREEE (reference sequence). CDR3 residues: CASSSGSGPQLLEQYF. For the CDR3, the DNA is TGTGCCAGCAGCTCGGGGTCGGGGCCTCAACTACTCGAGCAGTACTTC.

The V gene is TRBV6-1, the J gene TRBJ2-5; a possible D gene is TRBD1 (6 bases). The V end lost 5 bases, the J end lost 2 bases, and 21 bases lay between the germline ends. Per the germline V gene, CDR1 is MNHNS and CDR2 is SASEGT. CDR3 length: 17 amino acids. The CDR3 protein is CASSPFLTGTYQETQYF. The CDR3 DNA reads TGTGCCAGCAGTCCCTTTCTGACAGGAACCTATCAAGAGACCCAGTACTTC.